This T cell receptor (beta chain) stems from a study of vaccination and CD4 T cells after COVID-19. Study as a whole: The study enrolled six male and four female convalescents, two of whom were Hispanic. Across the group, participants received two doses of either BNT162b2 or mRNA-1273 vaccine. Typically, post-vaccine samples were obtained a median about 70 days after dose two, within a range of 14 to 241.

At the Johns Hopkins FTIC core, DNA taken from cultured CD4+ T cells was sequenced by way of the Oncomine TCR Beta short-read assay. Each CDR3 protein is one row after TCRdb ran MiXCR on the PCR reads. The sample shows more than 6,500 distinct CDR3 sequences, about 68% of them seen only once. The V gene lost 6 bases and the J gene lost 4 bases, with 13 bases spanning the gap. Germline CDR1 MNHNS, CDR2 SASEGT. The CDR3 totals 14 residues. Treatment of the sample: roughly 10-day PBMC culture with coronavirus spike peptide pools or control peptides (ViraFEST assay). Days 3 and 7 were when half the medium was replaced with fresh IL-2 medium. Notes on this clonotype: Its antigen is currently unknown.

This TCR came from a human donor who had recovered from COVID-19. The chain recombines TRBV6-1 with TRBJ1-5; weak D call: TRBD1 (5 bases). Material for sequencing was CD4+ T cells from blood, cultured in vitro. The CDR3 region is CASRKGETNQPQHF. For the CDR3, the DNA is TGTGCCAGCAGAAAAGGGGAGACGAATCAGCCCCAGCATTTT.